This T cell receptor (beta chain) was recovered during a study of blood T cell repertoires in COVID-19. Study in general: Sample material is recorded as cDNA or gDNA derived from T cells, B-cell-depleted T cells, or PBMCs.

This CDR3 is 14 amino acids long. V was clipped by 3 bases and J by 4 bases; unmatched bases: 5. Per the germline V gene, CDR1 is SGHRS and CDR2 is YFSETQ. In the authors' workflow: Counts of nucleated cells, estimated from reference gene primer amplification, were obtained. Libraries were prepared by immunoSEQ multiplex PCR; TCRdb keeps only in-frame clonotypes and omits some of them. D and trimming come from the DNA, and the V and J calls and clone size come from that table. The sample gives roughly 52,000 clones, roughly 80% of which show up once; 5.9% is in the top ten. This clone was observed a single time.

The sequence was obtained from a human donor in a cohort sampled during active or convalescent COVID-19. The sample comprised peripheral blood. The V and J genes are TRBV5-1 and TRBJ1-2; TRBD1 aligns across 8 bases. CDR3 nucleotides: TGCGCCAGCAGCTCTGGACAGGGTGGCTATGGCTACACCTTC. Translation: CASSSGQGGYGYTF.